This T cell receptor (beta chain) was documented in a study of lymphopenia after photon versus proton radiotherapy (dated by TCRdb to between 2017 and 2020). At the level of the whole study: The study compared the immunological effects of photon versus proton radiation therapy in patients with gastrointestinal tumors who developed high-grade lymphopenia. The 15 to 25 patients in the cohort had gastrointestinal tumors, were treated with either photon or proton therapy, and subsequently developed lymphopenia. The goal of the study was to characterize the differences between the two radiation modalities in how they affect the immune system. Study-wide conclusions, independent of this receptor: The survival association was examined only in patients who died, and the authors described better survival with proton therapy as a possibility, not as a demonstrated result. After the lymphocyte count nadir, photon-treated repertoires showed oligoclonal expansion, especially of CD8+ Temra cells, which drove the drop in diversity. Among patients across the cohort who died, overall survival time showed an inverse correlation with a larger post-nadir drop in TCR diversity. During treatment, patients who received photon therapy lost naive T cells and TCR diversity and gained effector/memory populations, whereas patients who received proton therapy remained relatively stable.

As encoded in the germline V gene (reference sequence), CDR1 is SEHNR while CDR2 is FQNEAQ. The CDR3 covers 17 residues, taking in both the cysteine and the phenylalanine. Only the CDR3 region is kept as DNA, spanning 51 bases read in frame from base 1. Trimming at the junction amounts to 1 base on V and 5 bases on J, and the germline ends lie 18 bases apart. The library was made by the immunoSEQ multiplex PCR assay. Deep sequencing of rearranged TCR beta loci, alongside multiparametric flow cytometry, was used to profile T cell repertoires. Held by TCRdb, this immuneACCESS table contains in-frame sequences only and omits some clones. Under half of the omission traces to an unresolved V gene where checked; the cause of the rest is unknown. This sample lists about 62,000 clones; about nine tenths were detected once. Of the sample, around 13% is held by the ten largest clones. Notes on this clone: Its antigen remains undetermined. No base quality information exists; no much larger clone differs at one position.

Rearrangement joined TRBV7-9 to TRBJ1-5, with the D gene not confidently named. This sequence was found in a man older than 75 with esophageal cancer. The source was peripheral blood, collected from a patient treated with proton-based radiotherapy. For the CDR3, the sequence is CASSLGPEHGRDQPQHF. DNA sequence: TGTGCCAGCAGCTTAGGCCCGGAGCATGGGAGAGATCAGCCCCAGCATTTT.